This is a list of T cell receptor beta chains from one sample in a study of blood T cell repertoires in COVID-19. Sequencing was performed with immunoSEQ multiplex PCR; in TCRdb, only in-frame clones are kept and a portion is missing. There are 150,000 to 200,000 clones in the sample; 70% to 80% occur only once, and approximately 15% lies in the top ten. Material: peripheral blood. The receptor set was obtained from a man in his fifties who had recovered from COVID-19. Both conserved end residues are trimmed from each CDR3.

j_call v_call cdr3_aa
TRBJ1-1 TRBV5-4 ASSSGTTGQNTEAF
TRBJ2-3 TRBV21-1 ASSKAGAHTDTQY
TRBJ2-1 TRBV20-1 SASTSGRSSYNEQF
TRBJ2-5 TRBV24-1 ATSERGTQY
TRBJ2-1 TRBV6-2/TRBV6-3 ASSYPWPQRVTYNEQF
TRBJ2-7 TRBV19 ASSPLASADEQY
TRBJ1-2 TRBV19 ASSPRQGNYGYT
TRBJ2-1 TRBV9 ASSPGSRGYRNEQF
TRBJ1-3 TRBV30 AWGVRGTAGNTIY
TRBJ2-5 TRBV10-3 AISGGSGETQY
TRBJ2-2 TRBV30 AWSGRGARTGELF
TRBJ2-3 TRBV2 ASSQEQAGVQY
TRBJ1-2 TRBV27 ASSPDRGLGYT
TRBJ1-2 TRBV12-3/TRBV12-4 ASSLRGQNGYT
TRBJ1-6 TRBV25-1 ASSEGGSDSPLH
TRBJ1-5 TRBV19 ASSAGTGQGQPQH